A selection of T cell receptor beta chains follows, all from one sample in a study of cytomegalovirus exposure and HLA in healthy donors. Assay used: immunoSEQ multiplex PCR; TCRdb lists only in-frame clones, some missing. The table includes fewer than 250,000 clones, around four fifths detected once. The sample taken for sequencing was PBMCs. The origin of the receptors is a woman aged 35 to 49 in good health and CMV-seronegative. Each CDR3 is given with its conserved first and last residue. The D gene is left open where the match is weak.

CDR3aa: CASSSRGGTGAAGYTF
j_gene: TRBJ1-2
d_gene: TRBD1
v_gene: TRBV9

CDR3aa: CASSQAGLAGGGSGELFF
j_gene: TRBJ2-2
d_gene: TRBD2
v_gene: TRBV4-3

CDR3aa: CASSNIQGGELEAFF
j_gene: TRBJ1-1
d_gene: TRBD1
v_gene: TRBV9

CDR3aa: CASSATGDNTEAFF
j_gene: TRBJ1-1
d_gene: TRBD1
v_gene: TRBV6-5

CDR3aa: CASSSTGGYEQYF
j_gene: TRBJ2-7
d_gene: TRBD1
v_gene: TRBV10-3

CDR3aa: CASSKTGSTEAFF
j_gene: TRBJ1-1
d_gene: TRBD1
v_gene: TRBV5-6

CDR3aa: CATQGGDSGNTIYF
j_gene: TRBJ1-3
d_gene: -
v_gene: TRBV19

CDR3aa: CASSYLGTGGTDTQYF
j_gene: TRBJ2-3
d_gene: TRBD1
v_gene: TRBV6-5

CDR3aa: CASSSGLVGETQYF
j_gene: TRBJ2-5
d_gene: TRBD2
v_gene: TRBV7-2

CDR3aa: CASSTPQTGNKETQYF
j_gene: TRBJ2-5
d_gene: TRBD1
v_gene: TRBV19

CDR3aa: CASSQDYRAGYTF
j_gene: TRBJ1-2
d_gene: -
v_gene: TRBV4-3

CDR3aa: CASSLGPWTGTSYEQYF
j_gene: TRBJ2-7
d_gene: TRBD1
v_gene: TRBV7-9

CDR3aa: CASSPLTTGAEQYF
j_gene: TRBJ2-7
d_gene: TRBD1
v_gene: TRBV18

CDR3aa: CASSIDDSYNQPQHF
j_gene: TRBJ1-5
d_gene: -
v_gene: TRBV19

CDR3aa: CASSLVWGLGNEQFF
j_gene: TRBJ2-1
d_gene: -
v_gene: TRBV5-1

CDR3aa: CASSISISHEQFF
j_gene: TRBJ2-1
d_gene: -
v_gene: TRBV19

CDR3aa: CASRSAGLFSPLHF
j_gene: TRBJ1-6
d_gene: -
v_gene: TRBV5-1

CDR3aa: CASSPGLAGRETQYF
j_gene: TRBJ2-5
d_gene: TRBD2
v_gene: TRBV28

CDR3aa: CASSLVGEGAFF
j_gene: TRBJ1-1
d_gene: -
v_gene: TRBV5-1

CDR3aa: CASSDVTANYGYTF
j_gene: TRBJ1-2
d_gene: -
v_gene: TRBV5-1

CDR3aa: CASFPTGPLYNEQFF
j_gene: TRBJ2-1
d_gene: -
v_gene: TRBV27

CDR3aa: CASSLDQKQFF
j_gene: TRBJ2-1
d_gene: -
v_gene: TRBV5-1

CDR3aa: CASSLGVFADTQYF
j_gene: TRBJ2-3
d_gene: -
v_gene: TRBV7-9

CDR3aa: CARSLQGLDTF
j_gene: TRBJ1-2
d_gene: -
v_gene: TRBV5-3

CDR3aa: CASSFWTGSTEAFF
j_gene: TRBJ1-1
d_gene: TRBD1
v_gene: TRBV27

CDR3aa: CASSLQGGQPQHF
j_gene: TRBJ1-5
d_gene: -
v_gene: TRBV7-9

CDR3aa: CASSYRSGKPYEQYF
j_gene: TRBJ2-7
d_gene: -
v_gene: TRBV6-5

CDR3aa: CASSRRTGGETQYF
j_gene: TRBJ2-5
d_gene: -
v_gene: TRBV7-2

CDR3aa: CASSLSGSPGSSYNEQFF
j_gene: TRBJ2-1
d_gene: -
v_gene: TRBV27

CDR3aa: CASSPSLPGYNSPLHF
j_gene: TRBJ1-6
d_gene: -
v_gene: TRBV25-1

CDR3aa: CASSLAGLDTQYF
j_gene: TRBJ2-3
d_gene: -
v_gene: TRBV5-4

CDR3aa: CASSVRPGGDNEQFF
j_gene: TRBJ2-1
d_gene: TRBD2
v_gene: TRBV9

CDR3aa: CASSPRTSSRGETQYF
j_gene: TRBJ2-5
d_gene: TRBD2
v_gene: TRBV7-2

CDR3aa: CASSEAGDSGNTIYF
j_gene: TRBJ1-3
d_gene: -
v_gene: TRBV6-1

CDR3aa: CASRGGGGNYGYTF
j_gene: TRBJ1-2
d_gene: -
v_gene: TRBV7-9

CDR3aa: CATSRVGGGASNQPQHF
j_gene: TRBJ1-5
d_gene: TRBD1
v_gene: TRBV15

CDR3aa: CASSEGEGRAHEQYF
j_gene: TRBJ2-7
d_gene: TRBD2
v_gene: TRBV9

CDR3aa: CASSIEGAGAYGYTF
j_gene: TRBJ1-2
d_gene: -
v_gene: TRBV19

CDR3aa: CASIQNQGNNSPLHF
j_gene: TRBJ1-6
d_gene: -
v_gene: TRBV6-1

CDR3aa: CASSAWTGNTEAFF
j_gene: TRBJ1-1
d_gene: -
v_gene: TRBV21-1

CDR3aa: CASGTSGRANEQFF
j_gene: TRBJ2-1
d_gene: TRBD2
v_gene: TRBV18

CDR3aa: CASSERGLYSNQPQHF
j_gene: TRBJ1-5
d_gene: -
v_gene: TRBV6-1

CDR3aa: CASSMRAGAIDTQYF
j_gene: TRBJ2-3
d_gene: TRBD2
v_gene: TRBV19

CDR3aa: CASEGEDLTGELFF
j_gene: TRBJ2-2
d_gene: -
v_gene: TRBV6-6

CDR3aa: CASSRVLQGRQETQYF
j_gene: TRBJ2-5
d_gene: -
v_gene: TRBV7-9

CDR3aa: CASSEGSGFQPQHF
j_gene: TRBJ1-5
d_gene: -
v_gene: TRBV6-1

CDR3aa: CASSLGGLLTNYGYTF
j_gene: TRBJ1-2
d_gene: -
v_gene: TRBV9

CDR3aa: CASSQGLTRSSYNEQFF
j_gene: TRBJ2-1
d_gene: -
v_gene: TRBV4-3

CDR3aa: CASSINMNYGYTF
j_gene: TRBJ1-2
d_gene: -
v_gene: TRBV19